The rows below give T cell receptor beta chains drawn from one sample of a study of CD4 and CD8 cells across lung adenocarcinoma regions. TCRdb analysed the PCR reads with MiXCR anew, one entry per CDR3 protein. The sample holds around 23,000 distinct CDR3 sequences, more than 40% seen once. The sequencing sample was made of CD8+ T cells from the center of a lung tumor. These receptors all come from a male donor with lung adenocarcinoma. The CD4 and CD8 labels of this study may be unreliable. The CDR3 runs from the conserved cysteine through the conserved F or W. A D gene is named only where the DNA matches it firmly. The size field is filled for only some rows; it gives once, few, many or a size class.

13	TRBJ1-5	TRBV29-1	NA	NA	TGCAGCGCCCGGGCCTCCGGCAATCAGCCCCAGCATTTT	CSARASGNQPQHF
17	TRBJ2-3	TRBV6-1	NA	NA	TGTGCCAGCAGGGGGGGCCGGGGCCTGTCTGCCACAGATACTCAGTACTTT	CASRGGRGLSATDTQYF
15	TRBJ2-6	TRBV6-1	NA	NA	TGTGCCAGCAGTGAGGCACCTTCCTGGGCCTACGAGCAGACTTTC	CASSEAPSWAYEQTF
15	TRBJ2-1	TRBV6-5	TRBD2	NA	TGTGCCAGCAGTTATGGGAGCGGGGGGCCGGGTGAGCAGTTCTTC	CASSYGSGGPGEQFF
14	TRBJ2-6	TRBV10-1	NA	NA	TGCGCCAGCAGGGAGCGGTCACACAAAGATATGCAGTACTTT	CASRERSHKDMQYF
16	TRBJ2-7	TRBV6-5	NA	many	TGTGCCAGCAGTTACTGGGGTGCTGGGCGACGGGGCGAGCAGTACTTC	CASSYWGAGRRGEQYF
13	TRBJ1-4	TRBV6-1	TRBD1	NA	TGTGCCAGCAGTGGGGACAGGAATGAAAAACTGTTTTTT	CASSGDRNEKLFF
15	TRBJ2-1	TRBV12-3/TRBV12-4	NA	NA	TGTGCCAGCACTCTAGAACGGGGGCCGTACAATGAGCAGTTCTTC	CASTLERGPYNEQFF
15	TRBJ2-3	TRBV6-5	TRBD1	few	TGTGCCAGCAGTTACGGGACAGGGGATAAAGATACGCAGTACTTT	CASSYGTGDKDTQYF
16	TRBJ2-3	TRBV6-1	NA	NA	TGTGCCAGCAGTGAAGCGGGGATGTGGGCTAAAGATATTCAGTATTTT	CASSEAGMWAKDIQYF
16	TRBJ2-3	TRBV27	NA	NA	TGTGCCAGCAGTTCCGCCCCGGGGCGAGGCACAGATACGCAGTATTTT	CASSSAPGRGTDTQYF
14	TRBJ2-4	TRBV10-3	NA	NA	TGTGGCACCTCGGGGCTCACAGCCAAAGACACTCAGTACTTC	CGTSGLTAKDTQYF
15	TRBJ2-1	TRBV9	TRBD2	few	TGTGCCAGCAGCACAACCGACAGCGGGACTACTGAGCAGTTCTTC	CASSTTDSGTTEQFF
12	TRBJ2-7	TRBV30	TRBD1	few	TGCGCCCAGGGGACAGGGGCCTACGAGCAGTACTTC	CAQGTGAYEQYF
16	TRBJ2-3	TRBV6-4	NA	NA	TGTGCCAGCAGTGACTCGGGGACGGGGGCTAGGGATACTCAGTATTTC	CASSDSGTGARDTQYF
14	TRBJ2-4	TRBV7-2	NA	medium-sized	TGTGCCAGCAGCTTAGGGGGGGCCTTTCCCATTCAGTACTTC	CASSLGGAFPIQYF
15	TRBJ2-7	TRBV6-5	NA	NA	TGTGCCAGCAGTTACAATGCGGGGCCAACCTACGAGCAGTACTTC	CASSYNAGPTYEQYF
14	TRBJ2-1	TRBV6-1	NA	NA	TGTGCCAGCAGTGGTGCTAGTGATTACAATGAGCAGTTCTTC	CASSGASDYNEQFF
15	TRBJ1-2	TRBV4-2	NA	NA	TGTGCCAGCAGCCAAAGGGCAGCCGATAACTATGGCTACACCTTC	CASSQRAADNYGYTF
13	TRBJ2-7	TRBV6-1	NA	many	TGTGCCAGCAGTGACGGGGGCGGGTACGAGCAGTACTTC	CASSDGGGYEQYF
16	TRBJ2-5	TRBV27	NA	NA	TGTGCCAGCGCGTTAGCCGGGGGCAGGGGCCAAGAGACGCAGTACTTC	CASALAGGRGQETQYF
15	TRBJ2-3	TRBV6-1	NA	medium-sized	TGTGCCAGCAGTCAAGAGTACCGGGGTGAAGATACGCAGTATTTT	CASSQEYRGEDTQYF
14	TRBJ2-3	TRBV10-3	NA	NA	TGTGCGGGGAGTGGACGGCCAAGCACAGATACGCAGTATTTT	CAGSGRPSTDTQYF
16	TRBJ2-5	TRBV24-1	TRBD2	NA	TGTGCCACCAGTACGCTAGCGGGGGGTGTTAAAGAGACCCAGTACTTC	CATSTLAGGVKETQYF
17	TRBJ2-7	TRBV27	TRBD2	NA	TGTGCCAGCAGTCCCCCCTCCGGGACTAGCGGATACAATGAGCAGTACTTC	CASSPPSGTSGYNEQYF
15	TRBJ2-5	TRBV7-6	TRBD2	NA	TGTGCCAGCAGCGCTCTAGCGGGAGGTGCAGAGACCCAGTACTTC	CASSALAGGAETQYF
15	TRBJ2-7	TRBV4-1	NA	once	TGCGCCAGCAGCCTGGGGACGTGGGCCAAAGATACGCAGTACTTC	CASSLGTWAKDTQYF
14	TRBJ2-3	TRBV6-1	TRBD1	NA	TGTGCGAGCATAGGGGGCCGTGGCACAGATACCCAGTATTTC	CASIGGRGTDTQYF
12	TRBJ2-1	TRBV10-3	NA	NA	TGTGCCATCTCTGGGGTTTACAATGAGCAGTTCTTC	CAISGVYNEQFF
12	TRBJ2-5	TRBV7-2	NA	medium-sized	TGTGCCAGCAGCTTAGACAGAGAGACCCAGTACTTC	CASSLDRETQYF
16	TRBJ2-3	TRBV5-3	NA	many	TGTGCCAGAAGCTTGAGGGGGCGGGAGGTGAGAGATACGCAGTATTTT	CARSLRGREVRDTQYF
13	TRBJ2-5	TRBV6-1	NA	NA	TGTGCCAGCAGTAGATTCGGTGGCAAGACCCAGTACTTC	CASSRFGGKTQYF
16	TRBJ2-7	TRBV6-1	TRBD2	NA	TGTGCCAGCAGTAAAGGGACTAGCGGGAGGGACAACGAGCAGTACTTC	CASSKGTSGRDNEQYF
15	TRBJ2-5	TRBV6-1	NA	NA	TGTGCCAGGGGGGAAGGGCGCCGTGACACAGAGACGCAGTACTTC	CARGEGRRDTETQYF
16	TRBJ2-3	TRBV10-2	TRBD2	medium-sized	TGCGCCAGCAGTGAACACGGACTAGCGGGCGGAGATACGCAGTATTTT	CASSEHGLAGGDTQYF
15	TRBJ2-3	TRBV6-1	TRBD2	NA	TGTGCCAGCAGAAGGAGCGGGAGTGTGGCCGAGACGCAGTTTTTT	CASRRSGSVAETQFF
16	TRBJ2-7	TRBV6-1	NA	NA	TGTCTCAGCAGGCAGTCGATACCGTGCCCCAAAGATATGCAGTACTTC	CLSRQSIPCPKDMQYF
11	TRBJ2-2	TRBV6-1	NA	NA	TGTGCCAGCAGCCGAACCGGGACGCTGTATTTT	CASSRTGTLYF
13	TRBJ1-6	TRBV6-1	NA	few	TGTGCCAGCAGTGAGGGGGGGGGTCTGGCGCAGTACTTT	CASSEGGGLAQYF
13	TRBJ1-4	TRBV6-5	NA	NA	TGTGCCAGCAGTTCTCGTAGGACTGAAGGGGTGTTTTTT	CASSSRRTEGVFF
16	TRBJ2-5	TRBV6-1	TRBD1	NA	TGTGCCAGCACGTGGTCTGGGCGCCTAGGGACAGATACCCAGTACTTC	CASTWSGRLGTDTQYF
12	TRBJ2-5	TRBV30	NA	many	TGTGCCTGGAGTGTAGGCCAAGAGACCCAGTACTTC	CAWSVGQETQYF
15	TRBJ2-1	TRBV6-5	TRBD2	medium-sized	TGTGCCAGCAGTTACGGAGCGGGATCCTCCAATGAGCAGTTCTTC	CASSYGAGSSNEQFF
12	TRBJ2-5	TRBV25-1	NA	many	TGTGCCAGCAGTGATCCCACAGAGACCCAGTACTTC	CASSDPTETQYF
14	TRBJ2-5	TRBV10-2	NA	few	TGCGCGGGCAGTGGGGGCCGTGCCCCAGATACCCAGTACTTC	CAGSGGRAPDTQYF
13	TRBJ2-4	TRBV6-5	NA	medium-sized	TGTGCCAGCAGGTCCGGGGGAAAAAACATTCAGTACTTC	CASRSGGKNIQYF
15	TRBJ2-1	TRBV28	TRBD2	NA	TGTGCCAGCAGGCGACTGGCGGGAGCGTACAATGAGCAGTTCTTC	CASRRLAGAYNEQFF
12	TRBJ2-1	TRBV6-1	NA	many	TGTGCCAGCAGTCCTCCCAAGTATGAGCAGTTCTTC	CASSPPKYEQFF
15	TRBJ2-7	TRBV27	TRBD2	many	TGTGCCAGCAGCCCGACCGGGACTAGCGCGTACGAGCAGTACTTC	CASSPTGTSAYEQYF
14	TRBJ2-2	TRBV6-1	NA	NA	TGTGTCAGCAGTGCCCTTAGGAGCTTCGGGGAGCTGTTTTTT	CVSSALRSFGELFF
18	TRBJ2-6	TRBV27	TRBD2	many	TGTGCCAGCAGTTTAAAGGGCGGCGGGAGTCCTGGGGCCAACGTCCTGACTTTC	CASSLKGGGSPGANVLTF
15	TRBJ2-5	TRBV10-1	NA	NA	TGCGCCAGCAGTGACTATCATGGGGCTGCGGATACCCAGTATTTC	CASSDYHGAADTQYF
14	TRBJ2-1	TRBV6-1	TRBD2	few	TGTGCCAGTAGGACTAGCGGAAGCTCCTACGAGCAGTTCTTC	CASRTSGSSYEQFF
15	TRBJ2-1	TRBV27	TRBD2	NA	TGTGCCAGCAGCAGGACTAGCGGGAGAACCCCTGAGCAGTTCTTC	CASSRTSGRTPEQFF
17	TRBJ2-5	TRBV12-3/TRBV12-4	TRBD2	few	TGTGCCAGCAGGCTGTCCGGGACTAGCGGGAGAGCCGAGACCCAGTACTTC	CASRLSGTSGRAETQYF